This TCR beta chain derives from a study of blood T cell repertoires in COVID-19. Study-level information: COVID-19 samples, acute and convalescent, were from the United States, Italy and Spain. The cDNA or gDNA used as material had been derived from T cells, B-cell-depleted T cells, or PBMCs.

The count of this clone is one. The V end lost 6 bases, the J end lost 0 bases, and 9 bases lay between the germline ends. The CDR3 extends over 13 amino acids. In the authors' methods: The assay estimated nucleated cells by amplifying reference gene primers. This table comes from immunoSEQ multiplex PCR, and its TCRdb copy is limited to in-frame clones, with some not included. V and J calls and clone size come straight from that table; D and trimming were deduced from the DNA. The profile covers 70,000 or so clones, with around 89% appearing a single time and around 1.5% taken by the ten largest. Sequenced material: peripheral blood. V gene TRBV12-3 or TRBV12-4 combines with J gene TRBJ2-7, with a weak D call TRBD2 (5 bases). This clonotype was obtained from a human donor in a cohort sampled during active COVID-19. The CDR3 DNA is TGTGCCAGCAGGTCCGGGAACTCCTACGAGCAGTACTTC. This sequence encodes CASRSGNSYEQYF.